Presented here are 17 T cell receptor beta chains from one specimen sequenced in a study of tumor and adjacent non-tumor tissue in lung cancer. The library came from three nested PCR rounds adapted from ARM-PCR protocols. TCRdb reprocessed the multiplex PCR reads via MiXCR and lists one record per CDR3 protein. The sample has approximately 120,000 distinct CDR3 sequences; roughly three fifths are singletons. This sample's RNA came from whole unsorted tissue. Distant lung tissue was collected more than 3 cm away from the tumor edge. Sequencing input: distant non-tumor lung tissue. These receptors came from a man between 60 and 70 years old with non-small cell lung cancer.

Notes on this clonotype: Relative to the germline gene, one junction end is altered; a read error may explain this. The chain is built from TRBV29-1 and TRBJ2-1; D is uncertain. There are 13 residues in the CDR3. Germline loops: CDR1 SQVTM, CDR2 ANQGSEA. DNA of the CDR3: TGCAGCGCAACAAAAAGCCGCGCCGATGAGCAGTTCTTT. Its translation is CSATKSRADEQFF.

This clonotype ranks as large. J is TRBJ2-1 and V is TRBV12-3 or TRBV12-4; 11 positions match TRBD1. The CDR3 is made up of 15 amino acids. The junction had 5 bases not matched to a gene; V was cut back by 6 bases and J by 4 bases. The CDR3, as DNA: TGTGCCAGCAGATGGGGGACAGGGGGTTACAATGAGCAGTTCTTC. Translation: CASRWGTGGYNEQFF.

This clonotype was found once. This may stem from a read error, because a much larger clone lies one nucleotide away. The rearrangement uses TRBV7-8 and TRBJ2-7, with D perhaps TRBD2 (6 bases). The CDR3 contains 15 residues. CDR1 and CDR2 from the germline V gene are SGHVS and FQNEAQ. V gave up 4 bases and J gave up 7 bases, with 20 bases separating them. Here the CDR3 reads CASSSRGKARDEQYF. CDR3 sequence (DNA): TGTGCCAGCAGCTCGCGCGGGAAGGCCCGGGATGAGCAGTACTTC. Full variable domain (remainder filled in from reference TRBV7-8 and TRBJ2-7): GAGVSQSPRYKVAKRGQDVALRCDPISGHVSLFWYQQALGQGPEFLTYFQNEAQLDKSGLPSDRFFAERPEGSVSTLKIQRTQQEDSAVYLCASSSRGKARDEQYFGPGTRLTVT.

Of note for this clonotype: One end of the junction fails to match germline, which may point to a read error. The V call is TRBV4-1, the J call TRBJ2-1; D might be TRBD1 (6 bases). CDR1 and CDR2 from the germline V gene are MGHRA and YSYEKL. The CDR3 spans 15 residues. The CDR3 DNA is TGCGCCAGCACCCAAGAGGACAGCACTTACAATGAGCAGTTCTTC. The encoded protein is CASTQEDSTYNEQFF.

The chain uses TRBV6-6 and TRBJ2-1; no clear D gene. Trimming removed 4 bases from V and 4 bases from J, with 14 bases in between. There are 15 residues in the CDR3. Germline V gene sequence: CDR1 MNHNY, CDR2 SVGAGI (reference sequence). The CDR3 DNA is TGTGCCAGCAGTTTGGGCAGTAGCTCATACAATGAGCAGTTCTTC. Encoded protein: CASSLGSSSYNEQFF.

A word on this clonotype: A clone one base away is much larger, so this may be a read error. The rearrangement links TRBV6-1 to TRBJ2-1, with D tentatively TRBD2 (7 bases). This CDR3 is built from 14 residues. Germline lookup yields CDR1 MNHNS and CDR2 SASEGT. The V end was cut by 4 bases, the J end by 10 bases, with 17 bases between. CDR3 sequence (DNA): TGTGCCAGCAGTGGAGCCTGGGGGGGCAGAGAGCAGTTCTTC. This codes for CASSGAWGGREQFF.

On this clonotype itself: This could be a read error, since a much larger clone is one nucleotide away. This is likely a read error, given that the CDR3 carries no conserved phenylalanine or tryptophan at its end. The chain is built from TRBV6-1 and TRBJ1-1, with 10 bases that match TRBD1. This CDR3 is built from 15 residues. With V trimmed by 4 bases and J by 10 bases, 12 bases remained unmatched. CDR1 MNHNS and CDR2 SASEGT come from the germline V gene. The CDR3 DNA reads as TGTGCCAGCAGTGCAGGCCGGGACAGGGGACGACGAGCTTTCATT. This codes for CASSAGRDRGRRAFI.

A note on this clonotype: Germline is not matched at one junction end, which may reflect a read error. This sequence joins TRBV4-1 and TRBJ1-5; the match to TRBD1 covers 7 bases. Germline CDR1 is MGHRA and CDR2 is YSYEKL. The CDR3 loop spans 17 amino acids. The CDR3 loop is CAGSQASTGVHNQPQHF. For the CDR3, the DNA is TGCGCCGGCAGCCAAGCTTCTACAGGGGTACACAATCAGCCCCAACATTTT.

This clonotype was counted many times. The chain has TRBV7-8 and TRBJ1-1; 9 bases align to TRBD1. The CDR3 loop spans 15 amino acids. The trim removed 5 bases at V and 0 bases at J, leaving 4 bases unmatched. CDR1 SGHVS and CDR2 FQNEAQ come from the germline V gene. The CDR3 is CASSRGQGMNTEAFF. DNA for the CDR3: TGTGCCAGCAGCCGGGGACAGGGAATGAACACTGAAGCTTTCTTT.

This clonotype was counted ten times or more. The V and J genes are TRBV29-1 and TRBJ2-7; D is unclear. Trimming removed 5 bases at V and 4 bases at J, with 9 bases between. The CDR3 has 11 residues. Per the germline V gene, CDR1 is SQVTM and CDR2 is ANQGSEA. The CDR3 sequence is CSVQTDYEQYF. CDR3 DNA sequence: TGCAGCGTTCAAACAGATTACGAGCAGTACTTC.

As for this clonotype: A read error may account for a junction end that differs from germline. This chain links TRBV11-1 with TRBJ1-1; D not resolved. CDR1 and CDR2 (germline): SGHAT, FQDESV (reference sequence). The CDR3 covers 13 residues. CDR3 sequence (DNA): TGTACCAGCACCCGGTCTCAGAACACTAAAGCTTTCTTT. This sequence encodes CTSTRSQNTKAFF.

For this clonotype: At one end the junction does not follow the germline gene, possibly because of a read error. CDR3 sequence: CANSRGDRVSGYTF. The CDR3 region has the DNA TGCGCCAACAGCCGCGGAGACAGGGTTTCTGGCTACACGTTC. The J gene is TRBJ1-2, the V gene TRBV4-3; TRBD1 aligns across 7 bases. The CDR3 length is 14 residues. Germline V lookup: CDR1 LGHNA, CDR2 YSLEER.

This clonotype appeared a few times. With a much larger clone just one base away, this may be a read error. As the CDR3 is not closed by the conserved phenylalanine or tryptophan, this likely results from a read error. This sequence joins TRBV7-3 and TRBJ1-1; D is unresolved. V lost 0 bases and J lost 1, with 3 bases in between. Per germline, CDR1 SGHTA and CDR2 FQGTGA. This CDR3 region has 13 residues. The CDR3 is CASSLTSNTEAFL. CDR3 DNA sequence: TGTGCCAGCAGCTTAACATCGAACACTGAAGCTTTCCTT.

Remarks on this clonotype: The conserved final phenylalanine or tryptophan is absent from the CDR3, which likely points to a read error. This chain joins TRBV24-1 and TRBJ2-2; 8 nucleotides align to TRBD1. The CDR3 length is 17 residues. J was trimmed by 1 base and V by 4 bases; bases with no gene match: 7. Per germline, CDR1 KGHDR and CDR2 SFDVKD. For the CDR3, the DNA is TGTGCCACCAGTGACCCTCGACAGGGGAGGAACACCGGGGAGCTGTTTTCT. Its protein is CATSDPRQGRNTGELFS.

The chain employs TRBV29-1 and TRBJ2-5; D uncertain. The CDR3 sequence is 14 residues long. Germline V gene lookup returns CDR1 SQVTM and CDR2 ANQGSEA. The ends were cut back, 7 bases at V and 0 bases at J, with 15 bases in the middle. CDR3 DNA sequence: TGCAGCGCTGATCCGGTCAGGAACCAAGAGACCCAGTACTTC. Protein product: CSADPVRNQETQYF.

This clonotype occurred once. With a much larger clone just one base away, this may be a read error. This chain links TRBV29-1 with TRBJ2-1; D is ambiguous. CDR3 length equals 12 residues. Germline V CDR1 and CDR2: SQVTM, ANQGSEA. The CDR3 DNA reads as TGCAGCGTTGAAGAAATATTCAATGAGCACTTCTTC. Translated, it gives CSVEEIFNEHFF.

As concerns this clonotype: Here the CDR3 omits its conserved ending phenylalanine or tryptophan, so a read error is the likely source. The chain links TRBV11-2 to TRBJ2-5; weak D call: TRBD2 (5 bases). There are 16 residues in the CDR3. CDR1 is SGHAT and CDR2 is FQNNGV in the germline V gene. CDR3 loop: CVSSPRASGSRETQYS. The CDR3 bases are TGTGTCAGCAGCCCTCGGGCTAGTGGGAGTCGAGAGACCCAGTACTCC.